The 15 T cell receptor beta chains given below trace back to one sample, sequenced in a study of siplizumab effects on memory and regulatory T cells. Produced via immunoSEQ multiplex PCR; TCRdb's table is partial and in-frame only. The sample gives 50,000 or so clones, about 97% of which show up once; around 0.64% is in the top ten. Sequenced input: naive CD4+ T cells sorted from blood. These receptors originate from a human donor in good health.

The J gene is TRBJ1-1, the V gene TRBV7-9; D is uncertain. The V and J ends lost 3 bases and 0 bases respectively, with 8 bases between them. CDR3 size: 14 residues. Germline values: CDR1 SEHNR, CDR2 FQNEAQ (reference sequence). CDR3 sequence: CASSLKNMNTEAFF. In nucleotides, the CDR3 is TGTGCCAGCAGCTTGAAGAACATGAACACTGAAGCTTTCTTT.

V and J are TRBV28 and TRBJ2-7, with TRBD1 matching 10 bases. The CDR3 totals 15 residues. Germline V CDR1 and CDR2: MDHEN, SYDVKM. The junction had 11 bases not matched to a gene; V was cut back by 6 bases and J by 6 bases. The CDR3 DNA is TGTGCCAGCAGAAGGAAGACAGGGGGCGTGGGCGAGCAGTACTTC. This translates into CASRRKTGGVGEQYF.

The rearrangement links TRBV19 to TRBJ2-1; 8 bases map to TRBD1. The CDR3 loop spans 16 amino acids. V lost 5 bases, J lost 6 bases, and 12 bases stayed unmatched. CDR1 and CDR2 from the germline V gene are LNHDA and SQIVND (reference sequence). The DNA of the CDR3 is TGTGCCAGTAGTGACCCAGGGGGCTTAGACGGCAATGAGCAGTTCTTC. It is translated as CASSDPGGLDGNEQFF.

This chain joins TRBV5-1 and TRBJ1-2, with TRBD1 matching over 7 bases. CDR3 length equals 17 residues. The trim removed 1 base at V and 2 bases at J, leaving 11 bases unmatched. Germline CDR1 SGHRS, CDR2 YFSETQ. This CDR3 is CASSLSKGADINYGYTF. The CDR3 DNA sequence: TGCGCCAGCAGCTTGAGTAAGGGGGCCGATATCAACTATGGCTACACCTTC.

Regarding this clone: This same CDR3 is encoded by further DNA sequences in the sample. The chain joins TRBV9 to TRBJ1-5; TRBD1 matches 8 bases. In germline, CDR1 is SGDLS, CDR2 YYNGEE. The CDR3 extends over 14 amino acids. V gave up 2 bases and J gave up 7 bases; unmatched junction bases: 5. The CDR3 sequence is CASSVGQGGQPQHF. CDR3 bases: TGTGCCAGCAGCGTCGGACAGGGCGGACAGCCCCAGCATTTT.

The chain is built from TRBV9 and TRBJ1-3, with 11 bases identical to TRBD1. The CDR3 is 15 amino acids. The V gene end was trimmed by 3 bases and the J gene end by 4 bases; junction bases not matched to a gene: 3. Germline V gene sequence: CDR1 SGDLS, CDR2 YYNGEE. The CDR3 sequence is CASSERTGGGNTIYF. CDR3 nucleotides: TGTGCCAGCAGCGAAAGGACAGGGGGCGGAAACACCATATATTTT.

The chain combines TRBV7-6 with TRBJ1-5, with D possibly TRBD1 on 5 matching bases. The length of the CDR3 is 14 residues. Per the germline V gene, CDR1 is SGHVS and CDR2 is FNYEAQ. Trimming removed 2 bases at V and 2 bases at J, with 7 bases between. The CDR3 loop reads CASSLTGGNQPQHF. For the CDR3, the DNA is TGTGCCAGCAGCTTAACGGGGGGCAATCAGCCCCAGCATTTT.

The chain employs TRBV9 and TRBJ2-2; 12 positions agree with TRBD1. The CDR3 has 17 residues. V dropped 0 bases and J dropped 6; count of bases not matched to a gene: 6. Looked up from germline, CDR1 is SGDLS and CDR2 is YYNGEE. CDR3: CASSVGWGQGAAGELFF. The CDR3 DNA is TGTGCCAGCAGCGTAGGATGGGGACAGGGGGCTGCCGGGGAGCTGTTTTTT. Drawing the rest from reference TRBV9 and TRBJ2-2, the complete variable domain is DSGVTQTPKHLITATGQRVTLRCSPRSGDLSVYWYQQSLDQGLQFLIQYYNGEERAKGNILERFSAQQFPDLHSELNLSSLELGDSALYFCASSVGWGQGAAGELFFGEGSRLTVL.

CDR3 nucleotide sequence: TGTGCCAGCAGCTTAGCCCCGGGGCCTCATATTAATCAGCCCCAGCATTTT. This codes for CASSLAPGPHINQPQHF. The chain is built from TRBV7-6 and TRBJ1-5; D is possibly TRBD1 (5 bases). Germline CDR1 and CDR2: SGHVS and FNYEAQ. V was pared by 0 bases and J by 4 bases, with 16 bases between. The CDR3 is 17 residues long.

CDR3 DNA sequence: TGCGCCAGCAGTCAAAGGAAGGACGACGAAAAACTGTTTTTT. It is translated as CASSQRKDDEKLFF. The chain combines TRBV23-1 with TRBJ1-4, with D hard to call. TRBV23-1 is an open reading frame whose function is uncertain. The V end lost 2 bases, the J end lost 8 bases, and 12 bases lay between the germline ends. This CDR3 comprises 14 residues.

The chain employs TRBV19 and TRBJ1-2; TRBD1 matches at 11 bases. The CDR3 length is 16 residues. V shed 1 base and J 8 bases; nucleotides not matched to a gene: 9. Germline CDR1 and CDR2: LNHDA and SQIVND (reference sequence). CDR3 amino acids: CASSIGMGQGVWGYTF. The CDR3 DNA is TGTGCCAGTAGTATAGGCATGGGACAGGGGGTATGGGGCTACACCTTC.

The CDR3 here is CASSVDAGRETQYF. DNA of the CDR3: TGTGCCAGCAGCGTAGACGCCGGGAGAGAGACCCAGTACTTC. The gene calls are TRBV9 and TRBJ2-5, with TRBD2 as a possible D gene (6 bases). Germline V gene data show CDR1 as SGDLS and CDR2 as YYNGEE. V lost 0 bases, J lost 4 bases, and 10 bases lay in between. CDR3 length: 14 amino acids.

The V call is TRBV27, the J call TRBJ1-2; tentatively, D is TRBD1 (5 bases). This CDR3 has 14 residues. In germline, CDR1 is MNHEY, CDR2 SMNVEV (reference sequence). V shed 5 bases and J shed 6 bases, with 16 bases lying between them. The CDR3 DNA is TGTGCCAGCAGTGTTTCTCAGGGTTTCCATGGCTACACCTTC. It encodes CASSVSQGFHGYTF.

The V gene is TRBV19, the J gene TRBJ1-3; D is perhaps TRBD1 (5 bases). The CDR3 runs 15 residues. Germline V gene lookup returns CDR1 LNHDA and CDR2 SQIVND (reference sequence). V was pared by 7 bases and J by 0 bases, with 13 bases between. CDR3 amino acids: CASKGRTISGNTIYF. CDR3 in DNA: TGTGCCAGTAAGGGACGTACGATCTCTGGAAACACCATATATTTT.

The CDR3 region has the DNA TGTGCCAGCAGTGAAATGAGGCAAGATACGCAGTATTTT. It yields the protein CASSEMRQDTQYF. V is TRBV6-1 and J is TRBJ2-3; D gene unclear. The CDR3 runs to 13 residues. Germline assignment: CDR1 MNHNS and CDR2 SASEGT. Trimming shortened V by 2 bases and J by 5 bases, and 8 bases separated the two germline ends.